These 15 T cell receptor beta chains originate from one sample sequenced in a study of blood T cell repertoires in COVID-19 (TCRdb year 2020). Libraries were constructed by the immunoSEQ multiplex PCR assay. TCRdb mirrors the immuneACCESS table, restricted to in-frame sequences. Some clones are absent from its copies; in checked studies, under half trace to an unresolved V gene, and the reason for the others is unknown. Present in this sample are some 15,000 clones, approximately 88% of which were seen just once. Roughly 8.8% of the sample lies in the top ten. Sequenced: peripheral blood. The receptors originated from a human donor in a cohort sampled during active COVID-19.

The chain uses TRBV7-9 and TRBJ1-2; TRBD1 is a possible D gene (5 bases). With 4 bases removed from V and 7 bases from J, the gap between germline ends came to 19 bases. The germline V gene has CDR1 SEHNR and CDR2 FQNEAQ (reference sequence). The CDR3 consists of 15 residues. The DNA of the CDR3 is TGTGCCAGCAGCTGGGGTTGGGCAGGGAGGTCTGGCTACACCTTC. Residues: CASSWGWAGRSGYTF.

The chain couples TRBV3-1 (or the pseudogene TRBV3-2) to TRBJ1-2; 9 bases are shared with TRBD1. The CDR3 runs 13 residues. Germline lookup yields CDR1 LGHDT and CDR2 YNNKEL (reference sequence). V shed 5 bases, J shed 7 bases, and the junction held 5 bases outside the gene matches. CDR3 protein: CASSYRGRGGYTF. As DNA, the CDR3 is TGTGCCAGCAGCTACAGGGGGCGCGGTGGCTACACCTTC.

The table lists this clone with a few counts. V gene TRBV6-1 combines with J gene TRBJ1-4; D unresolved. The CDR3 contains 15 residues. Trimming took 3 bases from V and 4 from J, leaving 12 bases between them. Germline CDR1 MNHNS, CDR2 SASEGT. CDR3 sequence (DNA): TGTGCCAGCAGTGAGGGCCTCGGTCGTAATGAAAAACTGTTTTTT. Amino acid sequence: CASSEGLGRNEKLFF.

V is TRBV11-3 and J is TRBJ2-5; no reliable D call. The CDR3 has 13 residues. The germline V and J ends were trimmed by 3 bases and 1 base, with 6 bases remaining between them. The germline V gene has CDR1 SGHNT and CDR2 YENEEA. The CDR3 sequence is CASSFQAQETQYF. The CDR3 coding sequence is TGTGCCAGCAGCTTTCAGGCCCAAGAGACCCAGTACTTC.

In DNA form, the CDR3 reads TGTGCCAGCAGCTATAGACTAGCGGGCGGATCCTACGAGCAGTACTTC. Its translation: CASSYRLAGGSYEQYF. The J gene is TRBJ2-7, the V gene TRBV7-2, with 10 bases identical to TRBD2. Germline V gene lookup returns CDR1 SGHTA and CDR2 FQGNSA. This CDR3 comprises 16 residues. V shed 4 bases, J shed 1 base, and the junction held 7 bases outside the gene matches. The whole variable domain, filled in from reference TRBV7-2 and TRBJ2-7, reads GAGVSQSPSNKVTEKGKDVELRCDPISGHTALYWYRQSLGQGLEFLIYFQGNSAPDKSGLPSDRFSAERTGGSVSTLTIQRTQQEDSAVYLCASSYRLAGGSYEQYFGPGTRLTVT.

The chain carries TRBV28 and TRBJ1-4, with 9 bases fitting TRBD1. The CDR3 extends over 15 amino acids. V was clipped by 8 bases and J by 13 bases; unmatched bases: 17. Germline values: CDR1 MDHEN, CDR2 SYDVKM. As DNA, the CDR3 is TGTGCCAGCTCAAGGGGGGGACAGGGTACCGGAGGACTGTTTTTT. Translation gives CASSRGGQGTGGLFF.

The V gene is TRBV5-1, the J gene TRBJ1-1; D possibly corresponds to TRBD1 (5 bases). Germline V gene sequence: CDR1 SGHRS, CDR2 YFSETQ. The CDR3 has 15 amino acids. V lost 5 bases to trimming and J lost 5 bases, with 19 bases between them. CDR3 in DNA: TGCGCCAGCAGGCCTCTTCCCGGGACTCCGACTGAAGCTTTCTTT. Protein: CASRPLPGTPTEAFF.

CDR3: CASSEAGAQPQHF. As DNA, the CDR3 is TGTGCCAGCAGTGAAGCAGGGGCTCAGCCCCAGCATTTT. This chain joins TRBV6-1 and TRBJ1-5; D perhaps matches TRBD1 (5 bases). V was trimmed by 0 bases and J by 6 bases, leaving 6 bases between them. The CDR3 runs 13 residues. The germline gives CDR1 MNHNS, CDR2 SASEGT.

The V call is TRBV18, the J call TRBJ1-1; TRBD1 might be the D (6 bases). Germline V gene data show CDR1 as KGHSH and CDR2 as LQKENI. V was pared by 6 bases and J by 3 bases, with 11 bases between. The CDR3 length is 13 residues. CDR3 in DNA: TGTGCCAGCTCCGGTGAGGGGGACACTGAAGCTTTCTTT. This gives the protein CASSGEGDTEAFF.

This clone appeared a few times. The V and J genes are TRBV3-1 (or the pseudogene TRBV3-2) and TRBJ1-2; 7 bases fit TRBD1. Germline V gene data show CDR1 as LGHDT and CDR2 as YNNKEL (reference sequence). The trim removed 4 bases at V and 7 bases at J, leaving 12 bases unmatched. The CDR3 spans 15 residues. CDR3 residues: CASSPTGSGYGGYTF. As DNA, the CDR3 is TGTGCCAGCAGCCCGACAGGGTCAGGTTATGGTGGCTACACCTTC.

This chain joins TRBV28 and TRBJ2-7, with D possibly matching TRBD2 (7 bases). Trimming shortened V by 7 bases and J by 3 bases, and 13 bases separated the two germline ends. The V gene's germline CDR1 is MDHEN and CDR2 SYDVKM. This CDR3 has 13 amino acids. CDR3 bases: TGTGCCAGCACCCTCGGGGGGCTCTACGAGCAGTACTTC. Its protein product is CASTLGGLYEQYF. The full variable domain, in which reference TRBV28 and TRBJ2-7 provide the parts outside the CDR3, is DVKVTQSSRYLVKRTGEKVFLECVQDMDHENMFWYRQDPGLGLRLIYFSYDVKMKEKGDIPEGYSVSREKKERFSLILESASTNQTSMYLCASTLGGLYEQYFGPGTRLTVT.

This clone has a handful of counts. The chain carries TRBV7-9 and TRBJ2-7, with 10 bases matching TRBD1. This CDR3 has 11 residues. With 4 bases clipped from V and 11 bases from J, the junction kept 2 bases outside the gene matches. In germline, CDR1 is SEHNR, CDR2 FQNEAQ (reference sequence). The CDR3 sequence: CASSSTGGKYF. Here the CDR3 DNA reads TGTGCCAGCAGCTCGACAGGGGGCAAGTACTTC.

This chain links TRBV6-5 with TRBJ1-5, with no clear D. V was trimmed by 8 bases and J by 4 bases, leaving 9 bases between them. The length of the CDR3 is 12 residues. Germline CDR1 MNHEY, CDR2 SVGAGI. In nucleotides, the CDR3 is TGTGCCAGCCAGGACTTAAATCAGCCCCAGCATTTT. Protein sequence: CASQDLNQPQHF.

The chain joins TRBV3-1 (or the pseudogene TRBV3-2) to TRBJ2-7; 7 bases match TRBD2. The germline V gene encodes CDR1 LGHDT and CDR2 YNNKEL (reference sequence). This CDR3 has 16 amino acids. The ends lost 1 base at V and 5 bases at J; junction bases unmatched: 11. CDR3 residues: CASSQVIVAGPHEQYF. CDR3 DNA: TGTGCCAGCAGCCAAGTCATCGTAGCGGGCCCACACGAGCAGTACTTC.

CDR3 loop: CASSSGTGTYEQYF. CDR3 DNA sequence: TGCGCCAGCAGCTCCGGGACAGGTACCTACGAGCAGTACTTC. The chain combines TRBV5-1 with TRBJ2-7; 8 nucleotides align to TRBD1. Trimming at V came to 3 bases and at J to 2 bases, leaving 4 bases not matched to a gene. The germline V gene has CDR1 SGHRS and CDR2 YFSETQ. The CDR3 length is 14 residues. Based on the CDR3 plus reference TRBV5-1 and TRBJ2-7, the full variable domain is KAGVTQTPRYLIKTRGQQVTLSCSPISGHRSVSWYQQTPGQGLQFLFEYFSETQRNKGNFPGRFSGRQFSNSRSEMNVSTLELGDSALYLCASSSGTGTYEQYFGPGTRLTVT.